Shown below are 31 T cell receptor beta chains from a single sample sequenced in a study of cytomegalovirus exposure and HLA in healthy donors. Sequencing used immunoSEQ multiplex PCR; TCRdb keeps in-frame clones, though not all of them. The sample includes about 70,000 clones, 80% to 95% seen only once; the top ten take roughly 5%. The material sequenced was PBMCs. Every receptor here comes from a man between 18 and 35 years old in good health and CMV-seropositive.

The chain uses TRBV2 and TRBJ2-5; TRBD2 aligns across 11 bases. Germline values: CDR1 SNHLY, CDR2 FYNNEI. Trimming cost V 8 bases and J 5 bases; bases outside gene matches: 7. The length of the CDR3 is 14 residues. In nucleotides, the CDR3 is TGTGCCAGCGTAGCGGGAGGGCCGCAGGAGACCCAGTACTTC. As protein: CASVAGGPQETQYF.

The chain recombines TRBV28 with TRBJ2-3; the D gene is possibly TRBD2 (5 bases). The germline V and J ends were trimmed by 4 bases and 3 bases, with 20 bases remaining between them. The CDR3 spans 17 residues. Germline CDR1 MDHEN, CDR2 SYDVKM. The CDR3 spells CASSSPTGYSTTDTQYF. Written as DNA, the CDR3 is TGTGCCAGCAGTTCCCCGACGGGATATTCCACGACAGATACGCAGTATTTT.

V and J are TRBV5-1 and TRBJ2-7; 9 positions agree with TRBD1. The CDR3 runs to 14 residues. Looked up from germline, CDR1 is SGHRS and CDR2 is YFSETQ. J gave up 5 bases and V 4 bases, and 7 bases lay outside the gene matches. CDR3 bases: TGCGCCAGCAGCCGGGACAGGGCTCTGGACGAGCAGTACTTC. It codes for CASSRDRALDEQYF.

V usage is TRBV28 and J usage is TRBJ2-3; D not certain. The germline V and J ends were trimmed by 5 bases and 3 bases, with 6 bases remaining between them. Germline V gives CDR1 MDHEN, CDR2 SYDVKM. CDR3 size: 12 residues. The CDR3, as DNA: TGTGCCAGCAGTCTCGGGACAGATACGCAGTATTTT. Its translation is CASSLGTDTQYF.

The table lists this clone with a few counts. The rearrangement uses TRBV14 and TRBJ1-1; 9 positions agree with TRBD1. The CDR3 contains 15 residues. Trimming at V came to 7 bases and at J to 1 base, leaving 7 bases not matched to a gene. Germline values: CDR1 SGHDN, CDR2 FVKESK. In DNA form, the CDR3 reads TGTGCCAGCACCCTCACGACAGGGGGGAACACTGAAGCTTTCTTT. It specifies CASTLTTGGNTEAFF.

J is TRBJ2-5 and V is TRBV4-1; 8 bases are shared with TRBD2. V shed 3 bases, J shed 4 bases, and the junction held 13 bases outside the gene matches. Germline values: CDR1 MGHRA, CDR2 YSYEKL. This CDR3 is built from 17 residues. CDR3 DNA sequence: TGCGCCAGCAGCCAGGACAGCGGGAGAAGGGTGGTAGAGACCCAGTACTTC. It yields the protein CASSQDSGRRVVETQYF.

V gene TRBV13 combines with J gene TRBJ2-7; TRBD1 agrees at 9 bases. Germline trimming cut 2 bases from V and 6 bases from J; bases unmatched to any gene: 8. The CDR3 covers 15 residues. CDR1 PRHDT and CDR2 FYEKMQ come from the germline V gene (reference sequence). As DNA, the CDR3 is TGTGCCAGCAGCTTACAGGGACAGGGAGTCTCCGAGCAGTACTTC. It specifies CASSLQGQGVSEQYF.

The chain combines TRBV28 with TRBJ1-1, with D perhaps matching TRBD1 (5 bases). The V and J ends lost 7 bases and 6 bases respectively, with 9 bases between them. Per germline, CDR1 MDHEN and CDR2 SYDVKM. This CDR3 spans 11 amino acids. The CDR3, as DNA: TGTGCCAGCACAGGGCTCGCTGAAGCTTTCTTT. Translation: CASTGLAEAFF.

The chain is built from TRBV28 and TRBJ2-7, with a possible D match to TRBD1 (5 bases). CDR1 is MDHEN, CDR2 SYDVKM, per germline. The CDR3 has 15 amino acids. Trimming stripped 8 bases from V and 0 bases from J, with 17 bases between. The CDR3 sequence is CASWQGLESSYEQYF. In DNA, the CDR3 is TGTGCCAGCTGGCAGGGATTAGAGAGCTCCTACGAGCAGTACTTC.

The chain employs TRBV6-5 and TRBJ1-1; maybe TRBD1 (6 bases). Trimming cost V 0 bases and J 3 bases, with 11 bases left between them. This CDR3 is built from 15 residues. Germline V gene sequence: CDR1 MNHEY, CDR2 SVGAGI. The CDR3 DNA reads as TGTGCCAGCAGTTACTCCCAGGCAGGGGACACTGAAGCTTTCTTT. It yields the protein CASSYSQAGDTEAFF.

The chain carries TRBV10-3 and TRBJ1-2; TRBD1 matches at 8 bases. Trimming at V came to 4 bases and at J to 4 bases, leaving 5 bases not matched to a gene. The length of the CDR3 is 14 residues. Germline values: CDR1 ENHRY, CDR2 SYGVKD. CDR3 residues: CAISGGQGSYGYTF. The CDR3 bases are TGTGCCATCAGTGGAGGACAGGGCAGCTATGGCTACACCTTC.

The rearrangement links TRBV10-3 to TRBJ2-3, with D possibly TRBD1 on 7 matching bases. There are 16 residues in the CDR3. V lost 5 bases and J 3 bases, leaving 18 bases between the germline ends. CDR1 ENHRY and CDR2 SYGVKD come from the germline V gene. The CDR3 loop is CAISYLRGVKTDTQYF. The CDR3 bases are TGTGCCATCAGTTACCTCAGGGGGGTTAAGACAGATACGCAGTATTTT.

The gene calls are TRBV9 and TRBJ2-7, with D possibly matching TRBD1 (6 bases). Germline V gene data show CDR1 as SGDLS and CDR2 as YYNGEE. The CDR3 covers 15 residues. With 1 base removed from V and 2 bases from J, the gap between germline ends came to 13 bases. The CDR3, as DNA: TGTGCCAGCAGCGTACTCGCGGACAGTACCTACGAGCAGTACTTC. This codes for CASSVLADSTYEQYF.

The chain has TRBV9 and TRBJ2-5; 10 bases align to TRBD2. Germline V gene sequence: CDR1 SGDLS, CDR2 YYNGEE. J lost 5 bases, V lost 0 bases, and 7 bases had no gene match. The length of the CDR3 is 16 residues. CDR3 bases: TGTGCCAGCAGCGTAGATTCTAGCGGGAGTTGGGAGACCCAGTACTTC. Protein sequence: CASSVDSSGSWETQYF.

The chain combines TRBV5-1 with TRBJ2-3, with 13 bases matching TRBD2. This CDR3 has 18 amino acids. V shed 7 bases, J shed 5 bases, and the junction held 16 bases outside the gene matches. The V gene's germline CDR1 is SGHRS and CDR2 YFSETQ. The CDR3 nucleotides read TGCGCCAGCTCGCGGGGGACAGGACTAGCGGGAGCTTTAGATACGCAGTATTTT. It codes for CASSRGTGLAGALDTQYF.

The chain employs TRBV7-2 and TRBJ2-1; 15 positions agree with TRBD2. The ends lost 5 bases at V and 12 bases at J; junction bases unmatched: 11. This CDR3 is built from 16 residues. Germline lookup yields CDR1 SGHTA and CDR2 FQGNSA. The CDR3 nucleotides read TGTGCCAGCAGCCCGGGACGGCCGGGACTAGCGGGAGGGCAGTTCTTC. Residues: CASSPGRPGLAGGQFF. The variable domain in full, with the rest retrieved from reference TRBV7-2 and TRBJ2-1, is GAGVSQSPSNKVTEKGKDVELRCDPISGHTALYWYRQSLGQGLEFLIYFQGNSAPDKSGLPSDRFSAERTGGSVSTLTIQRTQQEDSAVYLCASSPGRPGLAGGQFFGPGTRLTVL.

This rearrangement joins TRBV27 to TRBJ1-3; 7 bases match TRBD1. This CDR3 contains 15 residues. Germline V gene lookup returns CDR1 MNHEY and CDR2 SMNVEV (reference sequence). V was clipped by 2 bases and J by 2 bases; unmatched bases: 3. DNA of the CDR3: TGTGCCAGCAGTTTAACAGGGGCGGCTGGAAACACCATATATTTT. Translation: CASSLTGAAGNTIYF.

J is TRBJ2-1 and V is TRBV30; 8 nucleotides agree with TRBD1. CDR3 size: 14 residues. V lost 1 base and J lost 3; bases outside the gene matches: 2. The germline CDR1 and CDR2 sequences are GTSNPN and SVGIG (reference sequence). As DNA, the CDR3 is TGTGCCTGGAGTGCAGGACAGGGCTACAATGAGCAGTTCTTC. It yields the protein CAWSAGQGYNEQFF.

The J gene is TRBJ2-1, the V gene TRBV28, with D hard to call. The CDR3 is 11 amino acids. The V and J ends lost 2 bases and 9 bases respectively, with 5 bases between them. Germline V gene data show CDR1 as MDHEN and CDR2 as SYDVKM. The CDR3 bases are TGTGCCAGCAGTTTAATGAGTGAGCAGTTCTTC. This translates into CASSLMSEQFF.

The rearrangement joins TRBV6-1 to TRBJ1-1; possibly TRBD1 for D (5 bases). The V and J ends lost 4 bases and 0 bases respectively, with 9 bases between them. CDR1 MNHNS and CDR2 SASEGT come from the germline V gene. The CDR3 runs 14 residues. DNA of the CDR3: TGTGCCAGCAGTGTAGACAGCATGAACACTGAAGCTTTCTTT. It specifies CASSVDSMNTEAFF.

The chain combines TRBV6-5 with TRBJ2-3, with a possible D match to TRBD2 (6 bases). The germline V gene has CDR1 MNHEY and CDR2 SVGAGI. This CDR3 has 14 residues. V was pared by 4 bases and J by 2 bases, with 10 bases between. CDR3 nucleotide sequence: TGTGCCAGCAGTTTGGGGAGGTACACAGATACGCAGTATTTT. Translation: CASSLGRYTDTQYF.

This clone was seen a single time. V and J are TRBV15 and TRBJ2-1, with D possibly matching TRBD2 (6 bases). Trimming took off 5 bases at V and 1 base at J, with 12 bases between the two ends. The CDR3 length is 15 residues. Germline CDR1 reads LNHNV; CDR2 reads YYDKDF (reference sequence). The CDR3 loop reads CATSRGLQSYNEQFF. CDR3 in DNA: TGTGCCACCAGCCGGGGACTCCAATCCTACAATGAGCAGTTCTTC.

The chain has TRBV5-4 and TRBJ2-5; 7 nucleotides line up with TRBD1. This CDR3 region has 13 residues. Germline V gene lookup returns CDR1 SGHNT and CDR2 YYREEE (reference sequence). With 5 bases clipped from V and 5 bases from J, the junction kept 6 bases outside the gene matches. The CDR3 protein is CASSPDRVETQYF. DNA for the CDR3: TGTGCCAGCAGTCCAGACAGGGTGGAGACCCAGTACTTC.

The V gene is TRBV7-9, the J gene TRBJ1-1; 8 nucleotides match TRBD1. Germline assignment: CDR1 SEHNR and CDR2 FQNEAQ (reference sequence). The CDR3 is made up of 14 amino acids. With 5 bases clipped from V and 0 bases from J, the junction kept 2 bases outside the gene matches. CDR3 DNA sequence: TGTGCCAGCAGCCCACAGGGGGTGAACACTGAAGCTTTCTTT. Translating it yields CASSPQGVNTEAFF. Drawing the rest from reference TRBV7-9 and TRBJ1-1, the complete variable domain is DTGVSQNPRHKITKRGQNVTFRCDPISEHNRLYWYRQTLGQGPEFLTYFQNEAQLEKSRLLSDRFSAERPKGSFSTLEIQRTEQGDSAMYLCASSPQGVNTEAFFGQGTRLTVV.

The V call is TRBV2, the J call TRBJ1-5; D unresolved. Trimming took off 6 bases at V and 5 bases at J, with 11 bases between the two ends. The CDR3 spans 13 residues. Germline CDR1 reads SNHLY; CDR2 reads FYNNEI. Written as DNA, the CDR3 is TGTGCCAGCAGAAAGGACTCGGATCAGCCCCAGCATTTT. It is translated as CASRKDSDQPQHF.

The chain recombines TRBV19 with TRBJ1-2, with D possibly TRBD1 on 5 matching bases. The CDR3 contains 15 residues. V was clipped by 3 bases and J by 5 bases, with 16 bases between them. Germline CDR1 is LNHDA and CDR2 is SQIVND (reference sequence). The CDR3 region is CASSIALGAEYGYTF. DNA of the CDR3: TGTGCCAGTAGTATCGCTCTTGGGGCGGAATATGGCTACACCTTC.

CDR3 in amino acids: CATSRDLRQNSNQPQHF. The DNA of the CDR3 is TGTGCCACCAGCAGAGATCTGAGGCAGAATAGCAATCAGCCCCAGCATTTT. The chain is built from TRBV15 and TRBJ1-5; no firm D call. This CDR3 has 17 amino acids. Germline V gene lookup returns CDR1 LNHNV and CDR2 YYDKDF (reference sequence). The germline V and J ends were trimmed by 0 bases and 0 bases, with 12 bases remaining between them.

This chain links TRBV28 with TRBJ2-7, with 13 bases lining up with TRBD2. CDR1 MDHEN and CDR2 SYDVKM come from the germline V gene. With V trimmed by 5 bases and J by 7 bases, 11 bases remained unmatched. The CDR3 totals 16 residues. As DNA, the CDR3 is TGTGCCAGCAGTACCGGACTAGCGGGAGTTCCTCGTGAGCAGTACTTC. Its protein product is CASSTGLAGVPREQYF. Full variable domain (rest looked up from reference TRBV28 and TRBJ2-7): DVKVTQSSRYLVKRTGEKVFLECVQDMDHENMFWYRQDPGLGLRLIYFSYDVKMKEKGDIPEGYSVSREKKERFSLILESASTNQTSMYLCASSTGLAGVPREQYFGPGTRLTVT.

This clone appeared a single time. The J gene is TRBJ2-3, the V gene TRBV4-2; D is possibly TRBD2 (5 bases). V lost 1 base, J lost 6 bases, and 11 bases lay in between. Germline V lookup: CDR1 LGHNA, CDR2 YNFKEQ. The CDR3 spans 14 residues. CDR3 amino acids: CASSQGWEFDTQYF. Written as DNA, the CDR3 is TGTGCCAGCAGCCAAGGGTGGGAGTTTGATACGCAGTATTTT.

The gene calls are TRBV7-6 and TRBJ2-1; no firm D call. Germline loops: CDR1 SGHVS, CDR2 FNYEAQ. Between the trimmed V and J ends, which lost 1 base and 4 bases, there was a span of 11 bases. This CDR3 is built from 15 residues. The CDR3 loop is CASSLESNGYNEQFF. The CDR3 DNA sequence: TGTGCCAGCAGCTTAGAGAGCAACGGGTACAATGAGCAGTTCTTC. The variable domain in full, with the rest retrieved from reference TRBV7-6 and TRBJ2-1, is GAGVSQSPRYKVTKRGQDVALRCDPISGHVSLYWYRQALGQGPEFLTYFNYEAQQDKSGLPNDRFSAERPEGSISTLTIQRTEQRDSAMYRCASSLESNGYNEQFFGPGTRLTVL.

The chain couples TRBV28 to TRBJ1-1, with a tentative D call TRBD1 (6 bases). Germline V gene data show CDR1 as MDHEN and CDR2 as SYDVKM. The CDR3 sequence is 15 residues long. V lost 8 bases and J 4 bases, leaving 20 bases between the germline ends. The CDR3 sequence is CASLRDKVMGTEAFF. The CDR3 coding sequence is TGTGCCAGCCTCCGGGACAAGGTTATGGGCACTGAAGCTTTCTTT.